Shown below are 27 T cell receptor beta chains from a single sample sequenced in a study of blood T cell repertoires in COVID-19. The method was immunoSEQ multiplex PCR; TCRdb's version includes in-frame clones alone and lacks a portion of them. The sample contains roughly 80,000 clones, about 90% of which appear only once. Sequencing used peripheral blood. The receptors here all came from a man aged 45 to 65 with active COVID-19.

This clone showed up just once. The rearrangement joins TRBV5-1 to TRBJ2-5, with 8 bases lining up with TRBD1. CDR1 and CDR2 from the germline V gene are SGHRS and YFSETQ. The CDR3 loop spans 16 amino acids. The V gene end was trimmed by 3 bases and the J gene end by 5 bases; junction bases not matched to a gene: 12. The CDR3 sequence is CASSSTGDGRRETQYF. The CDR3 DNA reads TGCGCCAGCAGCTCGACAGGGGACGGCCGGCGGGAGACCCAGTACTTC.

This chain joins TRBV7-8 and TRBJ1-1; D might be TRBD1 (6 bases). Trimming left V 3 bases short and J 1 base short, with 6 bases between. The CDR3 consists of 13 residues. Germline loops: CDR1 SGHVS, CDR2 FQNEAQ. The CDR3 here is CASSLGQNTEAFF. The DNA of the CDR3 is TGTGCCAGCAGCTTGGGACAGAACACTGAAGCTTTCTTT. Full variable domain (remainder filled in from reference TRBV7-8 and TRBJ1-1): GAGVSQSPRYKVAKRGQDVALRCDPISGHVSLFWYQQALGQGPEFLTYFQNEAQLDKSGLPSDRFFAERPEGSVSTLKIQRTQQEDSAVYLCASSLGQNTEAFFGQGTRLTVV.

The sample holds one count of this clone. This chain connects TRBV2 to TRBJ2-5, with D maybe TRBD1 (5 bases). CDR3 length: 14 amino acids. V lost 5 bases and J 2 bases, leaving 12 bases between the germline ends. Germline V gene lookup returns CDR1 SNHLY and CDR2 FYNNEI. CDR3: CASSSTGVQETQYF. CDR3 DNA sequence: TGTGCCAGCAGTTCTACAGGAGTTCAAGAGACCCAGTACTTC. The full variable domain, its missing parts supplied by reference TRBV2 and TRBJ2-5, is EPEVTQTPSHQVTQMGQEVILRCVPISNHLYFYWYRQILGQKVEFLVSFYNNEISEKSEIFDDQFSVERPDGSNFTLKIRSTKLEDSAMYFCASSSTGVQETQYFGPGTRLLVL.

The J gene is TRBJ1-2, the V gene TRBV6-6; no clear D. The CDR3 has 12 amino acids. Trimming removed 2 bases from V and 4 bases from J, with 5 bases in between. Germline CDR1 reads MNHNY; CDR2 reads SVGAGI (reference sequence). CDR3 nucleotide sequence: TGTGCCAGCAGTTACGGACTCTATGGCTACACCTTC. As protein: CASSYGLYGYTF.

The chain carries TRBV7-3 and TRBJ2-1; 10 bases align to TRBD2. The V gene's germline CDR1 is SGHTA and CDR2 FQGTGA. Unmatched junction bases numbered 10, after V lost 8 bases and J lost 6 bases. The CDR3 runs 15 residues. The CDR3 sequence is CASGTSSGSFNEQFF. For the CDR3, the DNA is TGTGCCAGCGGGACCTCTAGCGGGAGTTTCAATGAGCAGTTCTTC. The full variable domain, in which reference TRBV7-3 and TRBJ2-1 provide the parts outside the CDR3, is GAGVSQTPSNKVTEKGKYVELRCDPISGHTALYWYRQSLGQGPEFLIYFQGTGAADDSGLPNDRFFAVRPEGSVSTLKIQRTERGDSAVYLCASGTSSGSFNEQFFGPGTRLTVL.

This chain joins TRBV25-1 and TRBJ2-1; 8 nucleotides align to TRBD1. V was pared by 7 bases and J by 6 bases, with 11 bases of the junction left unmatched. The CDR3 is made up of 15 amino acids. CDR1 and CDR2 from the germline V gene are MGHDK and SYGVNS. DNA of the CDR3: TGTGCCAGCAATTTCGCCACCCAGGGGGCCAATGAGCAGTTCTTC. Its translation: CASNFATQGANEQFF.

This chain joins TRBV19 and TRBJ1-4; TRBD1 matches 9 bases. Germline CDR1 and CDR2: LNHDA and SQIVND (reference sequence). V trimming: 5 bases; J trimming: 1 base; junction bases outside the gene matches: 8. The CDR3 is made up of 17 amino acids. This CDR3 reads CASSSRDRDRTNEKLFF. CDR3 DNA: TGTGCCAGTAGTTCCCGGGACAGGGATCGAACTAATGAAAAACTGTTTTTT.

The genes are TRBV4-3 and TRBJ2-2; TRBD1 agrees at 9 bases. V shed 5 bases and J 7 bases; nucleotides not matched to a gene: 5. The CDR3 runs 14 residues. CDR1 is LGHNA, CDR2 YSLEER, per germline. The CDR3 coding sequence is TGCGCCAGCAGCTCACAGGGGGCGGGCGGGGAGCTGTTTTTT. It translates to CASSSQGAGGELFF.

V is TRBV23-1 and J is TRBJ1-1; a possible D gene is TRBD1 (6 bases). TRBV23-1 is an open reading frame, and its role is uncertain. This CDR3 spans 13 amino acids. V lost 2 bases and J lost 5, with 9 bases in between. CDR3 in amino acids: CASSQTGWTEAFF. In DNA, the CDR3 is TGCGCCAGCAGTCAAACAGGGTGGACTGAAGCTTTCTTT.

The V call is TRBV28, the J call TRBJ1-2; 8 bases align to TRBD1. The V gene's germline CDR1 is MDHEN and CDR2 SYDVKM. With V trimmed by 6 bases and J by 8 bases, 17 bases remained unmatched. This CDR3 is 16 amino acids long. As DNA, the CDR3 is TGTGCCAGCAGCCTACCCCAAGGACAGGGAGAAGGAGGCTACACCTTC. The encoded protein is CASSLPQGQGEGGYTF.

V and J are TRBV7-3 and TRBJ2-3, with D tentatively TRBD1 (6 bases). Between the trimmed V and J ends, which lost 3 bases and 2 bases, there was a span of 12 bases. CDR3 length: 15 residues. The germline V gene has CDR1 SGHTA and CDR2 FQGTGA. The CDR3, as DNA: TGTGCCAGCAGCTTCATACAGGGCCCCACAGATACGCAGTATTTT. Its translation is CASSFIQGPTDTQYF.

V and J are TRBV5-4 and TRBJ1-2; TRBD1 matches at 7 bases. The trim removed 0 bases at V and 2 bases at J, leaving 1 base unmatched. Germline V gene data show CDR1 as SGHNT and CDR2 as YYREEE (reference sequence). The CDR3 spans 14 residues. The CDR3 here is CASSLATGNYGYTF. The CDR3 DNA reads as TGTGCCAGCAGCTTGGCGACAGGGAACTATGGCTACACCTTC.

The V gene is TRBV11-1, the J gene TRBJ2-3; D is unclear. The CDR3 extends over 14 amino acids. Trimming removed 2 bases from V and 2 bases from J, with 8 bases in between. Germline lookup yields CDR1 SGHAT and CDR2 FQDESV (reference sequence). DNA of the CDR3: TGTGCCAGCAGCTTACTGACTTTCACAGATACGCAGTATTTT. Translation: CASSLLTFTDTQYF. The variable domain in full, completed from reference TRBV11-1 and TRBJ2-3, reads EAEVAQSPRYKITEKSQAVAFWCDPISGHATLYWYRQILGQGPELLVQFQDESVVDDSQLPKDRFSAERLKGVDSTLKIQPAELGDSAMYLCASSLLTFTDTQYFGPGTRLTVL.

The CDR3 loop is CSVVSGTGGANVLTF. CDR3 DNA: TGCAGCGTTGTTTCAGGGACAGGTGGGGCCAACGTCCTGACTTTC. The chain uses TRBV29-1 and TRBJ2-6, with 8 bases lining up with TRBD1. The trim removed 4 bases at V and 3 bases at J, leaving 5 bases unmatched. Germline lookup yields CDR1 SQVTM and CDR2 ANQGSEA. CDR3 size: 15 residues. Combining the CDR3 with reference TRBV29-1 and TRBJ2-6 gives the whole variable domain SAVISQKPSRDICQRGTSLTIQCQVDSQVTMMFWYRQQPGQSLTLIATANQGSEATYESGFVIDKFPISRPNLTFSTLTVSNMSPEDSSIYLCSVVSGTGGANVLTFGAGSRLTVL.

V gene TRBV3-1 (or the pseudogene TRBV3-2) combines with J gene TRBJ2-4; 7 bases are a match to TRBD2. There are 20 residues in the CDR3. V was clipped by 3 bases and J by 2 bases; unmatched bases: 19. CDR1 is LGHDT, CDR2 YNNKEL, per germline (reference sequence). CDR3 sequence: CASSQRGLMGGFVSKNIQYF. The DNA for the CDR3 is TGTGCCAGCAGCCAGAGGGGACTAATGGGAGGGTTTGTATCCAAAAACATTCAGTACTTC.

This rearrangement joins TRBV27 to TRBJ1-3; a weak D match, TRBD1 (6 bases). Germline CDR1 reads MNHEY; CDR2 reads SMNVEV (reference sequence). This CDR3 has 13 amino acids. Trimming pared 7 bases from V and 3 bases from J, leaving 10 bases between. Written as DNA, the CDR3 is TGTGCCAGCACCACAGGGTTTGGAAACACCATATATTTT. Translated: CASTTGFGNTIYF.

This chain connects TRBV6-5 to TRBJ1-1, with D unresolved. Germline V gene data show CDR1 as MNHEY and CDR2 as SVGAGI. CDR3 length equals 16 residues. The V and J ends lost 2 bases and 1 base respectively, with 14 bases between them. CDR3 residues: CASSYPPASGNTEAFF. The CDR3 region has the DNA TGTGCCAGCAGTTACCCTCCAGCGAGTGGGAACACTGAAGCTTTCTTT.

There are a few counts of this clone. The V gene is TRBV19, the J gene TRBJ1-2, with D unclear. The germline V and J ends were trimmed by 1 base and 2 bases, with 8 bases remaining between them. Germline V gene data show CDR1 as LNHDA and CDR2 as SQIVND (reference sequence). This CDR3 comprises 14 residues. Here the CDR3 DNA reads TGTGCCAGTAGTATAGTTTCAGGAAACTATGGCTACACCTTC. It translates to CASSIVSGNYGYTF.

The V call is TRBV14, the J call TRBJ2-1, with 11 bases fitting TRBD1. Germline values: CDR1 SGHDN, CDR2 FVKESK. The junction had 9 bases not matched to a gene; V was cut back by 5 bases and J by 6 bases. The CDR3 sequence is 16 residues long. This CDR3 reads CASSKSGTGGSNEQFF. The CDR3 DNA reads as TGTGCCAGCAGCAAATCCGGGACAGGGGGGAGCAATGAGCAGTTCTTC.

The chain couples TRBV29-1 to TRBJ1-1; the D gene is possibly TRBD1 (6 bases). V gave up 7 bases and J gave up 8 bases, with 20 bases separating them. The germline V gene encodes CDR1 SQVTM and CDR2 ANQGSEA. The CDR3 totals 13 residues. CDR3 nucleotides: TGCAGCGGGTCCGGGACAAAAACCCCCGAAGCTTTCTTT. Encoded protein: CSGSGTKTPEAFF.

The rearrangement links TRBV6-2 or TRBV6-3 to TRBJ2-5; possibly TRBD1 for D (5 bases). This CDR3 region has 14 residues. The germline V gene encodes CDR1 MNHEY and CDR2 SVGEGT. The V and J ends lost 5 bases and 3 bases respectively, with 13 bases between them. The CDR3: CASSDLQVEETQYF. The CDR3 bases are TGTGCCAGCAGTGATCTACAGGTAGAAGAGACCCAGTACTTC.

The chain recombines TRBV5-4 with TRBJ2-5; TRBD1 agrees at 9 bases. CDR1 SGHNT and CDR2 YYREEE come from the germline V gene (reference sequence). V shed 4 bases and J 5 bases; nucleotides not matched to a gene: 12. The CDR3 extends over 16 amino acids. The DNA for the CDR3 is TGTGCCAGCAGCCAGAATTGGGGGACAGGGCCGGAGACCCAGTACTTC. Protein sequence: CASSQNWGTGPETQYF. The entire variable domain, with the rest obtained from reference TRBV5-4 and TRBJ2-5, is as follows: ETGVTQSPTHLIKTRGQQVTLRCSSQSGHNTVSWYQQALGQGPQFIFQYYREEENGRGNFPPRFSGLQFPNYSSELNVNALELDDSALYLCASSQNWGTGPETQYFGPGTRLLVL.

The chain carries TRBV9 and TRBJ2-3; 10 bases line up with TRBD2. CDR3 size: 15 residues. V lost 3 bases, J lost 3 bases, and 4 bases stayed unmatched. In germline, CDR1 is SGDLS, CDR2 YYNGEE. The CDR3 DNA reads TGTGCCAGCAGCGCGAGACTAGCGGGTACAGATACGCAGTATTTT. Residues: CASSARLAGTDTQYF.

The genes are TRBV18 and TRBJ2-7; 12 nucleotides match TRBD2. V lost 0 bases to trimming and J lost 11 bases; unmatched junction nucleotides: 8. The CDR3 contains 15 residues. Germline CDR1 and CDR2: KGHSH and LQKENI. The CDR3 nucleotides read TGTGCCAGCTCACCACCTGGACTAGCGGGGCTACGGAAGTACTTC. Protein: CASSPPGLAGLRKYF. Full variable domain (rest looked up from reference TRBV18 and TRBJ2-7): NAGVMQNPRHLVRRRGQEARLRCSPMKGHSHVYWYRQLPEEGLKFMVYLQKENIIDESGMPKERFSAEFPKEGPSILRIQQVVRGDSAAYFCASSPPGLAGLRKYFGPGTRLTVT.

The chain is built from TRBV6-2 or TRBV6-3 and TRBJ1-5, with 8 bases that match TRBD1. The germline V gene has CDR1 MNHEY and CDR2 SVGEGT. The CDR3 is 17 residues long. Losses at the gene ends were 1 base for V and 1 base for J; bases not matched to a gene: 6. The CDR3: CASSYFGQGLSNQPQHF. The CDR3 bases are TGTGCCAGCAGTTACTTTGGACAGGGTTTGAGCAATCAGCCCCAGCATTTT.

The CDR3 DNA is TGTGCCAGCAGTTCACCAGGACATTCCCCCTACGAGCAGTACTTC. Translation: CASSSPGHSPYEQYF. This chain uses TRBV28 with TRBJ2-7, with D perhaps TRBD1 (5 bases). The CDR3 extends over 15 amino acids. Germline CDR1 reads MDHEN; CDR2 reads SYDVKM. V lost 4 bases and J lost 2, with 15 bases in between.

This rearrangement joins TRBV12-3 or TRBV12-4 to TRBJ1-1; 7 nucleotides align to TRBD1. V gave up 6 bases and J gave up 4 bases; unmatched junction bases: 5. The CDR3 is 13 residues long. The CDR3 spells CASRVTGSTEAFF. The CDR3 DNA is TGTGCCAGCAGGGTGACAGGGTCCACTGAAGCTTTCTTT.